These 27 T cell receptor beta chains were all obtained from the same sample, sequenced in a study of shared clonotypes between healthy human individuals. Assay: immunoSEQ multiplex PCR; the TCRdb copy retains only in-frame clones and omits some. Here the sample spans about a million clones, about 76% being singletons. Material: memory CD4+ T cells sorted from blood. Subset noted: CD45RA-negative fraction. The origin of the receptors is a man aged 18-30 years in good health.

The genes are TRBV7-9 and TRBJ2-7, with TRBD2 matching 7 bases. Germline V gene lookup returns CDR1 SEHNR and CDR2 FQNEAQ (reference sequence). The CDR3 consists of 16 residues. J gave up 0 bases and V 5 bases, and 10 bases lay outside the gene matches. This CDR3 reads CASSPLGLADSYEQYF. For the CDR3, the DNA is TGTGCCAGCAGCCCCCTGGGCCTAGCGGACTCCTACGAGCAGTACTTC.

The chain uses TRBV5-1 and TRBJ2-2; TRBD2 aligns across 9 bases. CDR3 length: 16 amino acids. The germline gives CDR1 SGHRS, CDR2 YFSETQ. V gave up 2 bases and J gave up 9 bases; unmatched junction bases: 11. CDR3 residues: CASSLDSGSGARELFF. DNA for the CDR3: TGCGCCAGCAGCTTAGATAGCGGGAGTGGGGCCCGGGAGCTGTTTTTT.

V usage is TRBV10-3 and J usage is TRBJ2-5; 7 nucleotides match TRBD2. The CDR3 consists of 16 residues. Germline V gives CDR1 ENHRY, CDR2 SYGVKD. Trimming at V came to 0 bases and at J to 7 bases, leaving 11 bases not matched to a gene. The CDR3 coding sequence is TGTGCCATCAGTGAGTCGTCTGCGGGAGCACCTCGGACCCAGTACTTC. Translated: CAISESSAGAPRTQYF.

With respect to this clone: Only one base separates this from a far larger clonotype, so it likely reflects a read error. This sample includes further DNA sequences coding for the same CDR3. V is TRBV7-9 and J is TRBJ2-2; no clear D. Germline V gene lookup returns CDR1 SEHNR and CDR2 FQNEAQ (reference sequence). V lost 5 bases, J lost 3 bases, and 4 bases lay in between. The CDR3 spans 12 residues. CDR3 sequence: CASSPDTGELFF. The CDR3 bases are TGTGCCAGCAGCCCCGACACCGGGGAGCTGTTTTTT.

The chain recombines TRBV19 with TRBJ2-1; TRBD2 matches 8 bases. This CDR3 has 15 amino acids. Per the germline V gene, CDR1 is LNHDA and CDR2 is SQIVND (reference sequence). Unmatched junction bases numbered 5, after V lost 3 bases and J lost 4 bases. CDR3 in DNA: TGTGCCAGTAGTATCCCCAGCGGGAGTTACAATGAGCAGTTCTTC. Translated, it gives CASSIPSGSYNEQFF. The full variable domain, rest sourced from reference TRBV19 and TRBJ2-1, is DGGITQSPKYLFRKEGQNVTLSCEQNLNHDAMYWYRQDPGQGLRLIYYSQIVNDFQKGDIAEGYSVSREKKESFPLTVTSAQKNPTAFYLCASSIPSGSYNEQFFGPGTRLTVL.

This rearrangement joins TRBV18 to TRBJ1-5; D remains unclear. CDR3 length equals 15 residues. Trimming removed 1 base at V and 0 bases at J, with 7 bases between. Germline CDR1 is KGHSH and CDR2 is LQKENI. The CDR3 loop is CASSPQKHSNQPQHF. DNA for the CDR3: TGTGCCAGCTCACCACAGAAGCATAGCAATCAGCCCCAGCATTTT.

This chain links TRBV9 with TRBJ2-2, with D possibly TRBD2 on 6 matching bases. V lost 0 bases, J lost 6 bases, and 15 bases lay in between. The germline gives CDR1 SGDLS, CDR2 YYNGEE. The CDR3 consists of 16 residues. The CDR3 loop reads CASSVGGDVGPGELFF. The CDR3 DNA follows: TGTGCCAGCAGCGTAGGCGGGGATGTGGGCCCCGGGGAGCTGTTTTTT.

This clone was seen a single time. The chain recombines TRBV7-8 with TRBJ2-2, with D uncertain. V shed 5 bases and J shed 4 bases, with 14 bases lying between them. This CDR3 has 15 amino acids. The germline gives CDR1 SGHVS, CDR2 FQNEAQ. The DNA for the CDR3 is TGTGCCAGCAGCCCTTCAGTGGTAGTCACCGGGGAGCTGTTTTTT. Residues: CASSPSVVVTGELFF.

This clone was observed a few times. This chain connects TRBV30 to TRBJ2-2; 14 bases match TRBD2. The V segment lost 8 bases and the J segment 4 bases; nucleotides outside the gene matches: 12. This CDR3 has 17 residues. The V gene's germline CDR1 is GTSNPN and CDR2 SVGIG (reference sequence). This CDR3 reads CASTRLAGGLGTGELFF. CDR3 bases: TGTGCCAGTACCAGACTAGCGGGGGGGCTCGGCACCGGGGAGCTGTTTTTT.

J is TRBJ1-2 and V is TRBV30; D not resolved. Germline lookup yields CDR1 GTSNPN and CDR2 SVGIG (reference sequence). V dropped 5 bases and J dropped 7 bases, with 11 bases sitting between them. This CDR3 contains 11 residues. CDR3 loop: CAWAINSGYTF. In DNA form, the CDR3 reads TGTGCCTGGGCCATCAACAGTGGCTACACCTTC.

The chain joins TRBV18 to TRBJ2-7, with unresolved D. CDR1 and CDR2 (germline): KGHSH, LQKENI. V was shortened by 8 bases and J by 4 bases, with 15 bases between the two germline ends. The CDR3 covers 13 residues. CDR3 sequence reads: CASTKEETYEQYF. In nucleotides, the CDR3 is TGTGCCAGCACGAAAGAAGAAACGTACGAGCAGTACTTC. The full variable domain, with the rest looked up from reference TRBV18 and TRBJ2-7, is NAGVMQNPRHLVRRRGQEARLRCSPMKGHSHVYWYRQLPEEGLKFMVYLQKENIIDESGMPKERFSAEFPKEGPSILRIQQVVRGDSAAYFCASTKEETYEQYFGPGTRLTVT.

The rearrangement joins TRBV10-3 to TRBJ1-3; TRBD1 is a possible D gene (6 bases). Trimming stripped 6 bases from V and 8 bases from J, with 14 bases between. The CDR3 totals 13 residues. Germline V gene sequence: CDR1 ENHRY, CDR2 SYGVKD. CDR3 sequence (DNA): TGTGCCATCAGAGACCTCAGGGGTGACACCATATATTTT. It translates to CAIRDLRGDTIYF.

This chain joins TRBV11-2 and TRBJ2-7, with 11 positions matching TRBD2. Germline V lookup: CDR1 SGHAT, CDR2 FQNNGV. The CDR3 covers 15 residues. V trimming: 3 bases; J trimming: 3 bases; junction bases outside the gene matches: 4. The CDR3 loop reads CASSFASGRFYEQYF. CDR3 in DNA: TGTGCCAGCAGCTTTGCTAGCGGGAGGTTCTACGAGCAGTACTTC.

On this clone itself: Other DNA sequences of this sample code for an identical CDR3. CDR3 sequence reads: CASSPGVSNQPQHF. The CDR3 DNA reads TGTGCCAGCTCACCGGGGGTTAGCAATCAGCCCCAGCATTTT. The chain employs TRBV18 and TRBJ1-5, with D possibly being TRBD1 (5 bases). The germline V gene encodes CDR1 KGHSH and CDR2 LQKENI. The CDR3 contains 14 residues. The V and J ends lost 3 bases and 0 bases respectively, with 6 bases between them.

A word on this clone: A much larger clone sits a single nucleotide away, making a read error possible. This chain connects TRBV13 to TRBJ2-5; 7 nucleotides line up with TRBD2. The V gene's germline CDR1 is PRHDT and CDR2 FYEKMQ (reference sequence). The CDR3 length is 13 residues. J was trimmed by 5 bases and V by 1 base; bases with no gene match: 1. CDR3 sequence (DNA): TGTGCCAGCAGCTTAGCGGGAGGTGAGACCCAGTACTTC. Encoded protein: CASSLAGGETQYF.

The chain has TRBV14 and TRBJ1-5; no firm D call. CDR3 length: 13 residues. Trimming shortened V by 0 bases and J by 10 bases, and 10 bases separated the two germline ends. Looked up from germline, CDR1 is SGHDN and CDR2 is FVKESK. The CDR3 coding sequence is TGTGCCAGCAGCCAAGATCAACAACGCCCCCAGCATTTT. Translation: CASSQDQQRPQHF.

The gene calls are TRBV7-2 and TRBJ2-1, with D hard to call. The CDR3 totals 14 residues. Germline V gene data show CDR1 as SGHTA and CDR2 as FQGNSA. Deletions cut 1 base from V and 4 bases from J, with 8 bases between. CDR3 bases: TGTGCCAGCAGCTTAGGAGGAAAATACAATGAGCAGTTCTTC. This translates into CASSLGGKYNEQFF.

This chain joins TRBV19 and TRBJ1-6, with a tentative D call TRBD1 (5 bases). The V end was cut by 7 bases, the J end by 3 bases, with 13 bases between. The germline V gene has CDR1 LNHDA and CDR2 SQIVND (reference sequence). This CDR3 contains 15 residues. Here the CDR3 DNA reads TGTGCCAGTAAGTCTGGCAGGGACTATAATTCACCCCTCCACTTT. It yields the protein CASKSGRDYNSPLHF.

Ten or more counts support this clone. The V call is TRBV6-5, the J call TRBJ2-7; D may match TRBD1 or TRBD2 (5 bases each). CDR3 size: 15 residues. Germline V CDR1 and CDR2: MNHEY, SVGAGI. V gave up 2 bases and J gave up 2 bases, with 13 bases separating them. CDR3 residues: CASSYRGSMAYEQYF. The CDR3 nucleotides read TGTGCCAGCAGTTACCGGGGCAGTATGGCCTACGAGCAGTACTTC.

There are a few counts of this clone. CDR3 bases: TGTGCCAGCAGCTTCCAGGGACGGCTAAACACTGAAGCTTTCTTT. Translation gives CASSFQGRLNTEAFF. The V gene is TRBV5-6, the J gene TRBJ1-1; TRBD1 is a possible D gene (5 bases). With 2 bases removed from V and 2 bases from J, the gap between germline ends came to 13 bases. CDR3 length: 15 residues. CDR1 is SGHDT, CDR2 YYEEEE, per germline. Filled out from reference TRBV5-6 and TRBJ1-1, the complete variable domain reads DAGVTQSPTHLIKTRGQQVTLRCSPKSGHDTVSWYQQALGQGPQFIFQYYEEEERQRGNFPDRFSGHQFPNYSSELNVNALLLGDSALYLCASSFQGRLNTEAFFGQGTRLTVV.

This chain connects TRBV5-4 to TRBJ1-2; tentatively, D is TRBD1 (6 bases). CDR1 and CDR2 from the germline V gene are SGHNT and YYREEE (reference sequence). The V end lost 0 bases, the J end lost 12 bases, and 12 bases lay between the germline ends. The length of the CDR3 is 12 residues. The CDR3 DNA reads TGTGCCAGCAGCTTGGACAGGGTCTCGGACACCTTC. It codes for CASSLDRVSDTF.

The chain is built from TRBV6-1 and TRBJ1-1; D unclear. The germline CDR1 and CDR2 sequences are MNHNS and SASEGT. This CDR3 is 13 amino acids long. Between the trimmed V and J ends, which lost 4 bases and 0 bases, there was a span of 6 bases. Here the CDR3 reads CASSALVNTEAFF. The CDR3 DNA follows: TGTGCCAGCAGTGCCCTCGTGAACACTGAAGCTTTCTTT.

As for this clone: A read error is likely here: a far larger clone is one base away. This chain uses TRBV4-3 with TRBJ1-3; D is unresolved. The V gene's germline CDR1 is LGHNA and CDR2 YSLEER. The CDR3 is made up of 15 amino acids. CDR3 residues: CTSSQDTGSGNTIYF. The CDR3 bases are TGCACCAGCAGCCAAGATACTGGCTCTGGAAACACCATATATTTT.

This chain uses TRBV20-1 with TRBJ2-1; the D is unclear. The V gene's germline CDR1 is DFQATT and CDR2 SNEGSKA (reference sequence). The CDR3 covers 11 residues. Trimming left V 5 bases short and J 4 bases short, with 6 bases between. This chain's CDR3 is CSAVKYNEQFF. CDR3 in DNA: TGCAGTGCTGTTAAATACAATGAGCAGTTCTTC.

This clone has ten or more counts. The chain recombines TRBV19 with TRBJ2-2; 14 bases fit TRBD2. The ends lost 1 base at V and 3 bases at J; junction bases unmatched: 4. Per germline, CDR1 LNHDA and CDR2 SQIVND (reference sequence). The CDR3 runs 18 residues. The CDR3 is CASSIGLAGGADTGELFF. CDR3 in DNA: TGTGCCAGTAGTATAGGACTAGCGGGAGGGGCCGACACCGGGGAGCTGTTTTTT.

This CDR3 reads CSTLSGNTIYF. In DNA form, the CDR3 reads TGCAGTACCCTCTCTGGAAACACCATATATTTT. The rearrangement uses TRBV20-1 and TRBJ1-3; the D is unclear. Germline CDR1 DFQATT, CDR2 SNEGSKA (reference sequence). Trimming shortened V by 8 bases and J by 0 bases, and 5 bases separated the two germline ends. The CDR3 runs 11 residues.

This clone was observed a few times. The V call is TRBV27, the J call TRBJ2-1, with D perhaps matching TRBD1 or TRBD2 (5 bases each). The CDR3 totals 15 residues. Germline V CDR1 and CDR2: MNHEY, SMNVEV (reference sequence). Trimming took off 3 bases at V and 2 bases at J, with 11 bases between the two ends. The CDR3 loop reads CASSFKGDAYNEQFF. The DNA of the CDR3 is TGTGCCAGCAGTTTTAAAGGGGACGCCTACAATGAGCAGTTCTTC.